These 22 T cell receptor beta chains were all obtained from the same sample, sequenced in a study of T cell responses to AZD1222 COVID-19 vaccine (dated by TCRdb to the early 2020s). The library was built by means of the immunoSEQ multiplex PCR assay. TCRdb took this table from immuneACCESS and kept in-frame rearrangements with V and J called. Such tables lack part of the clones; where checked against another copy, unresolved V genes explain under half of the gap, and the rest is unexplained. A total of 150,000 or so clones appear in this sample, around 88% of them only once. Roughly 2% of the sample is held by the ten biggest clonotypes. The time point label corresponds to: baseline before first vaccination. The sample consisted of peripheral blood, taken on day 0 of AZD1222 vaccination. Receptor source: an adult in good health.

The chain has TRBV6-5 and TRBJ1-5; D is possibly TRBD1 (6 bases). Between the trimmed V and J ends, which lost 6 bases and 2 bases, there was a span of 14 bases. The CDR3 length is 15 residues. Germline V lookup: CDR1 MNHEY, CDR2 SVGAGI. The CDR3 nucleotides are TGTGCCAGCAGACCCCAGGGGAGAGGCAATCAGCCCCAGCATTTT. Translated, it gives CASRPQGRGNQPQHF.

This clone was recorded a few times. The J gene is TRBJ1-2, the V gene TRBV6-5, with D perhaps TRBD1 (6 bases). The CDR3 has 15 amino acids. Trimming stripped 0 bases from V and 7 bases from J, with 15 bases between. Germline CDR1 is MNHEY and CDR2 is SVGAGI. The CDR3 protein is CASSYSIADSRGYTF. DNA for the CDR3: TGTGCCAGCAGTTACTCGATCGCGGACAGTCGTGGCTACACCTTC.

This rearrangement joins TRBV5-8 to TRBJ2-5; D ambiguous. The V and J ends lost 1 base and 6 bases respectively, with 4 bases between them. Germline CDR1 and CDR2: SGHTS and YDEGEE. This CDR3 is built from 11 residues. The CDR3 DNA reads as TGTGCCAGCAGCTTGAGTCAGACCCAGTACTTC. Translation: CASSLSQTQYF.

This clone showed up just once. The chain carries TRBV7-9 and TRBJ1-4, with a possible D match to TRBD1 (6 bases). Germline V gene lookup returns CDR1 SEHNR and CDR2 FQNEAQ (reference sequence). The CDR3 loop spans 15 amino acids. Deletions cut 7 bases from V and 3 bases from J, with 15 bases between. The chain's CDR3 is CASTSVGGANEKLFF. The CDR3 DNA sequence: TGTGCCAGCACCTCCGTAGGGGGAGCTAATGAAAAACTGTTTTTT.

This sequence joins TRBV18 and TRBJ2-7, with 9 bases identical to TRBD1. CDR3 size: 13 residues. Germline V gene lookup returns CDR1 KGHSH and CDR2 LQKENI. V lost 4 bases and J lost 7; bases outside the gene matches: 5. In DNA, the CDR3 is TGTGCCAGCTCACTACGGGACAGGGAGGAGCAGTACTTC. Its translation: CASSLRDREEQYF.

This clone is a singleton in its sample. The J gene is TRBJ2-3, the V gene TRBV4-3, with 8 bases fitting TRBD1. The V segment lost 8 bases and the J segment 1 base; nucleotides outside the gene matches: 8. The CDR3 runs to 15 residues. Germline loops: CDR1 LGHNA, CDR2 YSLEER. CDR3 residues: CASALVTGGTDTQYF. The CDR3 DNA is TGCGCCAGCGCCCTCGTGACAGGGGGCACAGATACGCAGTATTTT.

V usage is TRBV28 and J usage is TRBJ2-5; 7 positions agree with TRBD2. The J segment lost 2 bases and the V segment lost 3 bases, leaving 3 bases of the junction unmatched. CDR1 MDHEN and CDR2 SYDVKM come from the germline V gene. The CDR3 runs to 14 residues. This CDR3 reads CASSFGGTQETQYF. DNA of the CDR3: TGTGCCAGCAGTTTCGGGGGGACTCAAGAGACCCAGTACTTC.

This clone has just a few counts. The V call is TRBV4-3, the J call TRBJ1-1, with D unresolved. The V end lost 0 bases, the J end lost 0 bases, and 11 bases lay between the germline ends. The CDR3 totals 16 residues. Germline V lookup: CDR1 LGHNA, CDR2 YSLEER. CDR3 region: CASSQDIGVVNTEAFF. In DNA form, the CDR3 reads TGCGCCAGCAGCCAAGATATCGGGGTGGTGAACACTGAAGCTTTCTTT.

The J gene is TRBJ2-7, the V gene TRBV5-1, with 9 bases matching TRBD1. Germline lookup yields CDR1 SGHRS and CDR2 YFSETQ. CDR3 length: 16 amino acids. Germline trimming cut 3 bases from V and 5 bases from J; bases unmatched to any gene: 12. The CDR3 sequence: CASSWPPQGAVDEQYF. The CDR3 coding sequence is TGCGCCAGCAGCTGGCCCCCACAGGGGGCTGTGGACGAGCAGTACTTC. The variable domain in full, with the rest retrieved from reference TRBV5-1 and TRBJ2-7, is KAGVTQTPRYLIKTRGQQVTLSCSPISGHRSVSWYQQTPGQGLQFLFEYFSETQRNKGNFPGRFSGRQFSNSRSEMNVSTLELGDSALYLCASSWPPQGAVDEQYFGPGTRLTVT.

This rearrangement joins TRBV18 to TRBJ1-1; TRBD1 aligns across 9 bases. Trimming removed 2 bases from V and 1 base from J; junction bases left unmatched: 5. This CDR3 has 16 amino acids. Germline CDR1 KGHSH, CDR2 LQKENI. CDR3 protein: CASSPMGQGRNTEAFF. In DNA, the CDR3 is TGTGCCAGCTCACCAATGGGACAGGGACGGAACACTGAAGCTTTCTTT. The full variable domain, its missing parts supplied by reference TRBV18 and TRBJ1-1, is NAGVMQNPRHLVRRRGQEARLRCSPMKGHSHVYWYRQLPEEGLKFMVYLQKENIIDESGMPKERFSAEFPKEGPSILRIQQVVRGDSAAYFCASSPMGQGRNTEAFFGQGTRLTVV.

The chain uses TRBV27 and TRBJ1-6; D is possibly TRBD1 (6 bases). Germline-derived CDR1 and CDR2 are MNHEY and SMNVEV (reference sequence). V was shortened by 4 bases and J by 9 bases, with 19 bases between the two germline ends. This CDR3 is built from 16 residues. The CDR3 DNA reads TGTGCCAGCAGTTGGGGGGGCAGGGGAATGGGTTCACCCCTCCACTTT. It is translated as CASSWGGRGMGSPLHF.

The CDR3 region has the DNA TGTGCCTGGAGTTGGGGCGACCCTAGCACCGGGGAGCTGTTTTTT. This codes for CAWSWGDPSTGELFF. The V call is TRBV30, the J call TRBJ2-2, with a tentative D call TRBD1 (5 bases). Trimming cost V 2 bases and J 4 bases, with 14 bases left between them. Germline lookup yields CDR1 GTSNPN and CDR2 SVGIG (reference sequence). CDR3 length: 15 residues.

This clone has ten or more counts. The chain is built from TRBV27 and TRBJ1-2; 7 nucleotides line up with TRBD1. The junction had 15 bases not matched to a gene; V was cut back by 6 bases and J by 5 bases. The CDR3 length is 16 residues. The germline V gene encodes CDR1 MNHEY and CDR2 SMNVEV (reference sequence). CDR3: CASRYGTATQLYGYTF. The CDR3 DNA follows: TGTGCCAGCAGATACGGGACAGCCACCCAACTTTATGGCTACACCTTC.

The CDR3 loop is CASSLQGTNNQPQHF. The CDR3 coding sequence is TGTGCCAGCAGCTTACAGGGGACTAACAATCAGCCCCAGCATTTT. The chain recombines TRBV7-2 with TRBJ1-5, with D possibly matching TRBD1 (6 bases). There are 15 residues in the CDR3. The germline V and J ends were trimmed by 2 bases and 3 bases, with 11 bases remaining between them. CDR1 SGHTA and CDR2 FQGNSA come from the germline V gene.

The chain uses TRBV6-4 and TRBJ2-1; D gene ambiguous. This CDR3 is 13 amino acids long. CDR1 and CDR2 (germline): MRHNA, SNTAGT. With 6 bases removed from V and 7 bases from J, the gap between germline ends came to 13 bases. CDR3 sequence: CASRRDGTNEQFF. CDR3 DNA: TGTGCCAGCAGACGCGACGGTACGAATGAGCAGTTCTTC.

The rearrangement joins TRBV7-6 to TRBJ2-1, with 8 bases matching TRBD2. The CDR3 sequence is 15 residues long. Germline CDR1 and CDR2: SGHVS and FNYEAQ. Trimming at V came to 5 bases and at J to 4 bases, leaving 7 bases not matched to a gene. The CDR3 is CASSQGLVGYNEQFF. For the CDR3, the DNA is TGTGCCAGCAGCCAGGGACTAGTCGGGTACAATGAGCAGTTCTTC.

The DNA of the CDR3 is TGTGCCAGCAGGGGTCACCAAGAGACCCAGTACTTC. It encodes CASRGHQETQYF. The V gene is TRBV5-8, the J gene TRBJ2-5; D ambiguous. The CDR3 runs to 12 residues. Looked up from germline, CDR1 is SGHTS and CDR2 is YDEGEE. V was trimmed by 5 bases and J by 0 bases, leaving 5 bases between them.

The V and J genes are TRBV19 and TRBJ2-2; 8 positions match TRBD1. J gave up 3 bases and V 5 bases, and 5 bases lay outside the gene matches. CDR1 LNHDA and CDR2 SQIVND come from the germline V gene (reference sequence). The CDR3 runs to 15 residues. The CDR3 nucleotides are TGTGCCAGTAGTCCTCCGGGACAGGACACCGGGGAGCTGTTTTTT. Residues: CASSPPGQDTGELFF. The entire variable domain, with the rest obtained from reference TRBV19 and TRBJ2-2, is as follows: DGGITQSPKYLFRKEGQNVTLSCEQNLNHDAMYWYRQDPGQGLRLIYYSQIVNDFQKGDIAEGYSVSREKKESFPLTVTSAQKNPTAFYLCASSPPGQDTGELFFGEGSRLTVL.

The V and J genes are TRBV19 and TRBJ1-2; weak D call: TRBD1 (6 bases). The V end was cut by 6 bases, the J end by 4 bases, with 12 bases between. The length of the CDR3 is 13 residues. Germline CDR1 and CDR2: LNHDA and SQIVND (reference sequence). The CDR3 coding sequence is TGTGCCAGTAGAACCCAGGGGAGCTATGGCTACACCTTC. It translates to CASRTQGSYGYTF.

This chain joins TRBV5-1 and TRBJ1-1; 8 positions match TRBD1. The trim removed 3 bases at V and 8 bases at J, leaving 3 bases unmatched. The CDR3 contains 12 residues. Germline CDR1 is SGHRS and CDR2 is YFSETQ. The CDR3 spells CASSYGQGEAFF. As DNA, the CDR3 is TGCGCCAGCAGCTACGGACAGGGAGAAGCTTTCTTT. Looking up the rest from reference TRBV5-1 and TRBJ1-1 gives the full variable domain: KAGVTQTPRYLIKTRGQQVTLSCSPISGHRSVSWYQQTPGQGLQFLFEYFSETQRNKGNFPGRFSGRQFSNSRSEMNVSTLELGDSALYLCASSYGQGEAFFGQGTRLTVV.

The rearrangement links TRBV15 to TRBJ1-4, with D tentatively TRBD1 (5 bases). Germline V lookup: CDR1 LNHNV, CDR2 YYDKDF (reference sequence). The V end lost 0 bases, the J end lost 0 bases, and 23 bases lay between the germline ends. This CDR3 is 21 amino acids long. The CDR3 spells CATSRDSLDSLGFATNEKLFF. CDR3 bases: TGTGCCACCAGCAGAGACTCCCTAGACAGCCTAGGATTTGCAACTAATGAAAAACTGTTTTTT.

The J gene is TRBJ1-1, the V gene TRBV14; D ambiguous. Per the germline V gene, CDR1 is SGHDN and CDR2 is FVKESK. V lost 4 bases to trimming and J lost 1 base, with 13 bases between them. This CDR3 spans 15 amino acids. The CDR3 region is CASSPHRSRNTEAFF. In nucleotides, the CDR3 is TGTGCCAGCAGCCCCCACCGCTCACGGAACACTGAAGCTTTCTTT.